This is a list of T cell receptor beta chains from one sample in a study of T cell changes during pregnancy in multiple sclerosis. Using immunoSEQ multiplex PCR, the repertoire was profiled, and TCRdb retains in-frame clones only, with some absent. The repertoire holds fewer than 65,000 clones, with 91% as singletons. This sample comprised peripheral blood, obtained after pregnancy. The receptors shown here come from a female donor in good health, enrolled as a control in a pregnancy study. CDR3s include the opening cysteine and the closing phenylalanine or tryptophan. The D gene is left open where the match is weak. Size is stated for part of the rows, as once, few or many counts, or as a class when the clone is expanded.

>NA|TRBV5-4|TRBJ1-4|TRBD1
CASSNPGQDNEKLFF
TGTGCCAGCAGCAATCCGGGACAGGACAATGAAAAACTGTTTTTT
>NA|TRBV11-3|TRBJ2-2|NA
CASSLATTNTGELFF
TGTGCCAGCAGCTTGGCGACAACGAACACCGGGGAGCTGTTTTTT
>NA|TRBV6-1|TRBJ1-1|NA
CASSLRRDSEAFF
TGTGCCAGCAGTCTTCGACGGGACTCGGAAGCTTTCTTT
>NA|TRBV19|TRBJ1-2|NA
CASSIKTDDYYGYTF
TGTGCCAGTAGTATTAAGACAGACGATTACTACGGCTACACCTTC
>few|TRBV29-1|TRBJ1-1|TRBD1
CSVAAGGTEAFF
TGCAGCGTGGCGGCAGGGGGCACTGAAGCTTTCTTT
>NA|TRBV5-6|TRBJ1-2|NA
CASSLAIANYGYTF
TGTGCCAGCAGCTTGGCCATTGCTAACTATGGCTACACCTTC
>few|TRBV30|TRBJ1-1|TRBD1
CAWETGMAEAFF
TGTGCCTGGGAGACAGGGATGGCTGAAGCTTTCTTT
>few|TRBV30|TRBJ2-5|NA
CAWSVAGETQYF
TGTGCCTGGAGTGTGGCAGGAGAGACCCAGTACTTC
>NA|TRBV15|TRBJ1-5|NA
CATSRERGSNQPQHF
TGTGCCACCAGCAGGGAAAGGGGTAGCAATCAGCCCCAGCATTTT
>NA|TRBV5-4|TRBJ2-3|TRBD2
CASSLAGGVPDTQYF
TGTGCCAGCAGCTTGGCTGGGGGGGTCCCAGATACGCAGTATTTT
>NA|TRBV13|TRBJ1-2|TRBD1
CASSQGQIYGYTF
TGTGCCAGCAGCCAGGGACAGATCTATGGCTACACCTTC
>NA|TRBV30|TRBJ2-2|NA
CASIPPHRVPGELFF
TGTGCCTCAATACCACCGCACAGGGTACCTGGGGAGCTGTTTTTT
>NA|TRBV7-2|TRBJ1-6|TRBD1
CASSSGQGEVNNSPLHF
TGTGCCAGCAGCTCAGGACAGGGTGAGGTAAATAATTCACCCCTCCACTTT
>NA|TRBV25-1|TRBJ1-1|NA
CASRRGGRNTEAFF
TGTGCCAGCAGGAGGGGAGGGCGTAACACTGAAGCTTTCTTT
>NA|TRBV9|TRBJ1-6|NA
CASSTVVSESSYNSPLHF
TGTGCCAGCAGCACAGTGGTTTCGGAAAGCTCCTATAATTCACCCCTCCACTTT
>NA|TRBV7-3|TRBJ2-1|TRBD2
CASSTSGGSVNEQFF
TGTGCCAGCAGCACTAGCGGGGGATCGGTAAATGAGCAGTTCTTC
>NA|TRBV11-2|TRBJ1-2|NA
CASSLDLTGSNYGYTF
TGTGCCAGCAGCTTAGATCTCACAGGGAGTAACTATGGCTACACCTTC
>NA|TRBV9|TRBJ2-1|TRBD2
CASSVERRTSVYNEQFF
TGTGCCAGCAGCGTAGAGAGAAGGACTAGCGTCTACAATGAGCAGTTCTTC
>NA|TRBV6-5|TRBJ1-2|NA
CASRRASLAGGYTF
TGTGCCAGCAGGAGGGCCTCCTTAGCAGGCGGCTACACCTTC
>once|TRBV7-2|TRBJ1-5|NA
CASSLPGSRNQPQHF
TGTGCCAGCAGCTTGCCAGGGTCGCGCAATCAGCCCCAGCATTTT